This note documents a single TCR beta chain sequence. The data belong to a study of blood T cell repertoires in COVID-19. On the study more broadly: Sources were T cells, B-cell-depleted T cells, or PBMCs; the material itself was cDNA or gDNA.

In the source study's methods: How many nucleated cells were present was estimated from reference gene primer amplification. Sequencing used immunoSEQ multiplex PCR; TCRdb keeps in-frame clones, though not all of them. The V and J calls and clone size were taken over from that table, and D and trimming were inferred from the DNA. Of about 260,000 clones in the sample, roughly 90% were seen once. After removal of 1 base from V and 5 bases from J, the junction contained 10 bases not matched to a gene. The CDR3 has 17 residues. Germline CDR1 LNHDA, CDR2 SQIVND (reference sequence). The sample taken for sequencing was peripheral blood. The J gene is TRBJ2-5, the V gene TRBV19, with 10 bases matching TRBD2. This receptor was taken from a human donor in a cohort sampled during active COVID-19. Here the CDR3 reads CASSIVWPSGSGETQYF. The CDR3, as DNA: TGTGCCAGTAGTATAGTGTGGCCTAGCGGGAGTGGTGAGACCCAGTACTTC.